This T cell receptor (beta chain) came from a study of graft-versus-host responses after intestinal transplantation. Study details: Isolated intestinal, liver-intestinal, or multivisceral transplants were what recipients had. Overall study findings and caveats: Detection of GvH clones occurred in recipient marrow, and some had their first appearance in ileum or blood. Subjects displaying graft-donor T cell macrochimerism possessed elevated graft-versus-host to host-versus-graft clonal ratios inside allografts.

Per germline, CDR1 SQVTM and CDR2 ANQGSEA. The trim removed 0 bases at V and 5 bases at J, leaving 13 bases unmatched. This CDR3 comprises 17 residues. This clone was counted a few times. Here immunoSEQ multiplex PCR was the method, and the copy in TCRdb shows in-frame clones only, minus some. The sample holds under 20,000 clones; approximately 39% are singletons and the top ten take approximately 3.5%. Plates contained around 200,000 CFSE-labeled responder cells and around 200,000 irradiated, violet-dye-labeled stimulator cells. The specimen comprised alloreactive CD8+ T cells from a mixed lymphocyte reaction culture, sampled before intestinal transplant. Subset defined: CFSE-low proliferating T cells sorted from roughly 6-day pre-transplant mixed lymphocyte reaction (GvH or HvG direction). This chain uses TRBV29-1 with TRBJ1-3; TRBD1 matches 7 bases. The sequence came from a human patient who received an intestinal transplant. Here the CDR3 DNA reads TGCAGCGTTGAAGAAGGGGTAGGGACAGAAGCCCGAAACACCATATATTTT. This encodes CSVEEGVGTEARNTIYF. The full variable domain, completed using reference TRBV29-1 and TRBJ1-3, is SAVISQKPSRDICQRGTSLTIQCQVDSQVTMMFWYRQQPGQSLTLIATANQGSEATYESGFVIDKFPISRPNLTFSTLTVSNMSPEDSSIYLCSVEEGVGTEARNTIYFGEGSWLTVV.